A selection of T cell receptor beta chains follows, all from one sample in a study of OX40 agonist ivuxolimab in advanced cancers. This table comes from immunoSEQ multiplex PCR, and its TCRdb copy is limited to in-frame clones, with some not included. The sample holds around 40,000 clones, around 87% seen once. The sample consisted of CD4+ or CD8+ T cells sorted from blood, taken in a trial of the OX40 agonist ivuxolimab. All receptors derive from an adult with an advanced solid tumor such as melanoma, head and neck, liver or kidney cancer. Both conserved end residues are part of each CDR3. The D gene is left open where the match is weak. Only some rows state a clone size, as once, few, many or a class for expanded clones.

cdr3_nt: TGCGCCAGCACCACCGGGACTAGCTACGAGCAGTACTTC
cdr3_aa: CASTTGTSYEQYF
clone_size: -
d_call: TRBD2
v_call: TRBV5-1
j_call: TRBJ2-7

cdr3_nt: TGTGCCAGCAGTTCAGGGGGCGTGTACGAGCAGTACTTC
cdr3_aa: CASSSGGVYEQYF
clone_size: -
d_call: TRBD1
v_call: TRBV11-3
j_call: TRBJ2-7

cdr3_nt: TGTGCCAGCAGCTTAATAGCGCGCAATGAGCAGTTCTTC
cdr3_aa: CASSLIARNEQFF
clone_size: few
d_call: -
v_call: TRBV7-6
j_call: TRBJ2-1

cdr3_nt: TGTGCCAGCAGCCTGACCCGACAGGCCTACGAGCAGTACTTC
cdr3_aa: CASSLTRQAYEQYF
clone_size: -
d_call: -
v_call: TRBV27
j_call: TRBJ2-7

cdr3_nt: TGCGCCAGCAGCCCAGCGGGCGGGAGGTACTACAATGAGCAGTTCTTC
cdr3_aa: CASSPAGGRYYNEQFF
clone_size: -
d_call: TRBD2
v_call: TRBV4-3
j_call: TRBJ2-1

cdr3_nt: TGTGCCAGCTCACCCCGGGACAGGACTTACGAGCAGTACTTC
cdr3_aa: CASSPRDRTYEQYF
clone_size: -
d_call: TRBD1
v_call: TRBV18
j_call: TRBJ2-7

cdr3_nt: TGTGCCAGCAGCGAGGGGGGCCTTAATTCACCCCTCCACTTT
cdr3_aa: CASSEGGLNSPLHF
clone_size: once
d_call: -
v_call: TRBV13
j_call: TRBJ1-6

cdr3_nt: TGTGCCAGCAGCTTAGGGCAGCCCACGACAGTGAACACCGGGGAGCTGTTTTTT
cdr3_aa: CASSLGQPTTVNTGELFF
clone_size: -
d_call: -
v_call: TRBV7-6
j_call: TRBJ2-2

cdr3_nt: TGCAGCGTTGGGCCGCGGGGCAATTCCTACGAGCAGTACTTC
cdr3_aa: CSVGPRGNSYEQYF
clone_size: -
d_call: -
v_call: TRBV29-1
j_call: TRBJ2-7

cdr3_nt: TGTGCCAGCAGCGTAAGCCCCGGGGCTAGCGGCCACTTC
cdr3_aa: CASSVSPGASGHF
clone_size: few
d_call: TRBD2
v_call: TRBV9
j_call: TRBJ2-5

cdr3_nt: TGTGCCAGCAGCCTCAGGGGAGGCAATCAGCCCCAGCATTTT
cdr3_aa: CASSLRGGNQPQHF
clone_size: -
d_call: -
v_call: TRBV7-8
j_call: TRBJ1-5

cdr3_nt: TGTGCCAGCAACCCCCGACTAGCGGGCTACAATGAGCAGTTCTTC
cdr3_aa: CASNPRLAGYNEQFF
clone_size: -
d_call: TRBD2
v_call: TRBV7-2
j_call: TRBJ2-1

cdr3_nt: TGTGCCAGCAGTTCCGGGCCGACCTACGAGCAGTACTTC
cdr3_aa: CASSSGPTYEQYF
clone_size: -
d_call: -
v_call: TRBV11-3
j_call: TRBJ2-7

cdr3_nt: TGTGCCAGCAGTCAGACAGGGTGGTACGAGCAGTACTTC
cdr3_aa: CASSQTGWYEQYF
clone_size: -
d_call: TRBD1
v_call: TRBV6-5
j_call: TRBJ2-7

cdr3_nt: TGTGCCAGCAGTTTCTATGGTACAACCAGCAATCAGCCCCAGCATTTT
cdr3_aa: CASSFYGTTSNQPQHF
clone_size: -
d_call: -
v_call: TRBV28
j_call: TRBJ1-5

cdr3_nt: TGTGCCAGTAGCCGTGGGGACACCCTGTACCAAGAGACCCAGTACTTC
cdr3_aa: CASSRGDTLYQETQYF
clone_size: -
d_call: -
v_call: TRBV19
j_call: TRBJ2-5

cdr3_nt: TGTGCCAGCAGCGGGGGACAGGCCTCTTTTCGGGGCGGCTACACCTTC
cdr3_aa: CASSGGQASFRGGYTF
clone_size: -
d_call: TRBD1
v_call: TRBV11-2
j_call: TRBJ1-2

cdr3_nt: TGTGCCAGTACCGGGACAGGCAACACTGAAGCTTTCTTT
cdr3_aa: CASTGTGNTEAFF
clone_size: -
d_call: TRBD1
v_call: TRBV19
j_call: TRBJ1-1

cdr3_nt: TGTGCCAGCAGTTTAGGTGGACTAGCGGGTTGGCAGTACTTC
cdr3_aa: CASSLGGLAGWQYF
clone_size: -
d_call: TRBD2
v_call: TRBV28
j_call: TRBJ2-7

cdr3_nt: TGTGCCACCAGCACACTAGCGGGAGGGCAAGAGCAGTACTTC
cdr3_aa: CATSTLAGGQEQYF
clone_size: -
d_call: TRBD2
v_call: TRBV15
j_call: TRBJ2-7

cdr3_nt: TGTGCCTGGAGTGTACGTCCCAGGGGCAATGAAAAACTGTTTTTT
cdr3_aa: CAWSVRPRGNEKLFF
clone_size: -
d_call: -
v_call: TRBV30
j_call: TRBJ1-4

cdr3_nt: TGTGCCAGCAGTGGCGGGGCTAGATTGGAGCCCCAGCATTTT
cdr3_aa: CASSGGARLEPQHF
clone_size: -
d_call: -
v_call: TRBV28
j_call: TRBJ1-5

cdr3_nt: TGTGCCAGCAGCTTAGGGACAGGGGCCTACGAGCAGTACTTC
cdr3_aa: CASSLGTGAYEQYF
clone_size: few
d_call: TRBD1
v_call: TRBV7-9
j_call: TRBJ2-7

cdr3_nt: TGTGCCAGCAAAAGCGGGAGTAGGTCTGAGACCCAGTACTTC
cdr3_aa: CASKSGSRSETQYF
clone_size: once
d_call: TRBD2
v_call: TRBV2
j_call: TRBJ2-5

cdr3_nt: TGTGCCAGCAGCCCTGTTTCGACAGGGACGGAAGAGACCCAGTACTTC
cdr3_aa: CASSPVSTGTEETQYF
clone_size: -
d_call: TRBD1
v_call: TRBV5-4
j_call: TRBJ2-5

cdr3_nt: TGTGCCAGCAGTGAAGCGGGGCGAGGAAACACCATATATTTT
cdr3_aa: CASSEAGRGNTIYF
clone_size: once
d_call: -
v_call: TRBV6-1
j_call: TRBJ1-3

cdr3_nt: TGTGCCAGCAGCCAATCAAGGGGGCCCTACGAGCAGTACTTC
cdr3_aa: CASSQSRGPYEQYF
clone_size: -
d_call: TRBD1
v_call: TRBV11-1
j_call: TRBJ2-7

cdr3_nt: TGCAGCGTTTGGGACAGGTTGCCTGAAGCTTTCTTT
cdr3_aa: CSVWDRLPEAFF
clone_size: few
d_call: TRBD1
v_call: TRBV29-1
j_call: TRBJ1-1

cdr3_nt: TGTGCCAGCAGCCGGGGACAGGGGGCTCCAGATACGCAGTATTTT
cdr3_aa: CASSRGQGAPDTQYF
clone_size: -
d_call: TRBD1
v_call: TRBV6-5
j_call: TRBJ2-3